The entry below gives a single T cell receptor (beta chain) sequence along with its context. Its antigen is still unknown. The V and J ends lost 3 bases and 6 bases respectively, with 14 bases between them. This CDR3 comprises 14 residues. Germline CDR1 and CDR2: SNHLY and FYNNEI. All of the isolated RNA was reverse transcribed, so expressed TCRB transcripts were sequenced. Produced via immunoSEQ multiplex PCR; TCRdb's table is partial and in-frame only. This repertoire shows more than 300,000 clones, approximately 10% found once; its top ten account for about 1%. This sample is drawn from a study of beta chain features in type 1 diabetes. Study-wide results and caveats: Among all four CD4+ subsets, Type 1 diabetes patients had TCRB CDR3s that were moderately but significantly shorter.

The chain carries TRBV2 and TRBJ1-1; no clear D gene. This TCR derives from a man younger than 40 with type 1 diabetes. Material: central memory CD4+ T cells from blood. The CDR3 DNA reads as TGTGCCAGCAGTGAGTCGGTCGGGAAGTCTGAAGCTTTCTTT. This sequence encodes CASSESVGKSEAFF.